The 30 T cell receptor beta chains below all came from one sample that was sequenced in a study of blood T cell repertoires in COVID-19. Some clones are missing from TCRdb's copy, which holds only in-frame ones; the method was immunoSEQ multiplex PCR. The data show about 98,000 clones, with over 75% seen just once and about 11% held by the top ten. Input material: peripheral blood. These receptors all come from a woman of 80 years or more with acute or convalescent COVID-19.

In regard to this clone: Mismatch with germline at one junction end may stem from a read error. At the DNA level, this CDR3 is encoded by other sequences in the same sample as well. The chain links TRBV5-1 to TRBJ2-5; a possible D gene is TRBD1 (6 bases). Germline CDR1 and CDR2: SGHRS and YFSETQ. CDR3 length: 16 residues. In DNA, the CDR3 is TGTGCCAGCAGCTTGGGTGGACACGGGCAGGGGGAGACCCAGTACTTC. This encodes CASSLGGHGQGETQYF.

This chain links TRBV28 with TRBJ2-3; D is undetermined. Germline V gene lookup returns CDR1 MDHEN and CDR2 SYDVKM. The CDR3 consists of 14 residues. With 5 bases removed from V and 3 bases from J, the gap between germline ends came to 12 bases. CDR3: CASSPPRATDTQYF. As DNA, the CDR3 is TGTGCCAGCAGTCCCCCAAGAGCAACAGATACGCAGTATTTT.

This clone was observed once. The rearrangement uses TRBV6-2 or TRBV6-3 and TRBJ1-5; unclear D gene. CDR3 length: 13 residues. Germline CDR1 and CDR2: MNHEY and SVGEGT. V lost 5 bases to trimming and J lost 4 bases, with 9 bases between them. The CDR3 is CASSRGWNQPQHF. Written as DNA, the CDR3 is TGTGCCAGCAGTCGCGGGTGGAATCAGCCCCAGCATTTT.

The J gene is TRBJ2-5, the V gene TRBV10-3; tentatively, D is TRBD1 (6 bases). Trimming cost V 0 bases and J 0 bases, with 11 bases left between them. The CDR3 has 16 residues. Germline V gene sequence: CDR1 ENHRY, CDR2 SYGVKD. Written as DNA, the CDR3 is TGTGCCATCAGTGAGTCTGGGACAATAAACCAAGAGACCCAGTACTTC. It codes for CAISESGTINQETQYF.

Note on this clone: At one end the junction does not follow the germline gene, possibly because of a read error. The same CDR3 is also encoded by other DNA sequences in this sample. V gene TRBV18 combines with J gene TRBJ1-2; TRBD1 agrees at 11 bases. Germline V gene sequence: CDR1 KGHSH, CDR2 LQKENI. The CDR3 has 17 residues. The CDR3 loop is CASSPGQGAYGDYGYTF. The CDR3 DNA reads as TGTGCCAGCTCACCTGGACAGGGGGCGTATGGGGACTATGGCTACACCTTT.

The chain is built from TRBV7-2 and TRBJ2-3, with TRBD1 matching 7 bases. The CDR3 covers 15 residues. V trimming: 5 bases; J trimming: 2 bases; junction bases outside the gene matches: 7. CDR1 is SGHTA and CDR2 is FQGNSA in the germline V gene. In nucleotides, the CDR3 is TGTGCCAGCAGCCCGGACAGGACTTCCACAGATACGCAGTATTTT. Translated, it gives CASSPDRTSTDTQYF. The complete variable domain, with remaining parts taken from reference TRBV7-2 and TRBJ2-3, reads GAGVSQSPSNKVTEKGKDVELRCDPISGHTALYWYRQSLGQGLEFLIYFQGNSAPDKSGLPSDRFSAERTGGSVSTLTIQRTQQEDSAVYLCASSPDRTSTDTQYFGPGTRLTVL.

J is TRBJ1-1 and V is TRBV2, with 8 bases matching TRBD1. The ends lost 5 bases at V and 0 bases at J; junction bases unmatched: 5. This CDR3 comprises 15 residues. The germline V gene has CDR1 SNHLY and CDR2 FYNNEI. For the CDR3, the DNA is TGTGCCAGCAGTAGACAGGGGAAAGTGAACACTGAAGCTTTCTTT. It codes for CASSRQGKVNTEAFF.

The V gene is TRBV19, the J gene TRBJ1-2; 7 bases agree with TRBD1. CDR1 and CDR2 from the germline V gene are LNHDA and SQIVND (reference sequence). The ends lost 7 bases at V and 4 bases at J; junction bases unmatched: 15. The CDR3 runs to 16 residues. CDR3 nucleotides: TGTGCCAGTACCCCTACCGCCGGGACAGCCCTCTATGGCTACACCTTC. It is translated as CASTPTAGTALYGYTF.

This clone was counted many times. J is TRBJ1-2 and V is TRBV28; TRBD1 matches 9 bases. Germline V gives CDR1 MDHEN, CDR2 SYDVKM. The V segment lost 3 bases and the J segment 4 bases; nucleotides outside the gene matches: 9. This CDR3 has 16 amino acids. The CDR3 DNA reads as TGTGCCAGCAGTTTGGGTAGGACAGGGGTAATCTATGGCTACACCTTC. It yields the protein CASSLGRTGVIYGYTF.

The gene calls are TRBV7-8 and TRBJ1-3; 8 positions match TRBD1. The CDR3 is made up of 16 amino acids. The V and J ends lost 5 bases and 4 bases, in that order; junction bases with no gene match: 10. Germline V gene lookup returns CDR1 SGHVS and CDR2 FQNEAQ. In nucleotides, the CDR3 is TGTGCCAGCAGCCCTCGGCTGAGGACAGGGGGAAACACCATATATTTT. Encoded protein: CASSPRLRTGGNTIYF.

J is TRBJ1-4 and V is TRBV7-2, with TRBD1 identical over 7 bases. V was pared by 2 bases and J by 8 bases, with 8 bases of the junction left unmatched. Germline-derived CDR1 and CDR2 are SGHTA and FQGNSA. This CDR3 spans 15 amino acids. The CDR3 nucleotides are TGTGCCAGCAGCTTATCGGGGCAGGGGGGCGAAAAACTGTTTTTT. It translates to CASSLSGQGGEKLFF.

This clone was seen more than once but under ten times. The CDR3 region is CASSLLAGDEQFF. The DNA for the CDR3 is TGTGCCAGCAGCTTGCTAGCGGGGGATGAGCAGTTCTTC. The chain recombines TRBV7-2 with TRBJ2-1; 10 bases fit TRBD2. The V segment lost 3 bases and the J segment 8 bases; nucleotides outside the gene matches: 1. Germline values: CDR1 SGHTA, CDR2 FQGNSA. This CDR3 is built from 13 residues.

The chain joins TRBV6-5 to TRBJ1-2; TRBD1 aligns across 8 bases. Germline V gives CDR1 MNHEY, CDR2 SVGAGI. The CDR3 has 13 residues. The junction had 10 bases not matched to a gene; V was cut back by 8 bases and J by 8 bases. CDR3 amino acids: CASSSDRGRGYTF. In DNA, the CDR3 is TGTGCCAGCTCTTCTGACAGGGGACGGGGCTACACCTTC.

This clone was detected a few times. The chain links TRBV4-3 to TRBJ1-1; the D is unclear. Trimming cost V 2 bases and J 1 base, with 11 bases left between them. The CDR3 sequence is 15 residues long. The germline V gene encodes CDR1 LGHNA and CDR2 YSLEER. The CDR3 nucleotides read TGCGCCAGCAGCCAATCTGTGGCACAGAACACTGAAGCTTTCTTT. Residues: CASSQSVAQNTEAFF.

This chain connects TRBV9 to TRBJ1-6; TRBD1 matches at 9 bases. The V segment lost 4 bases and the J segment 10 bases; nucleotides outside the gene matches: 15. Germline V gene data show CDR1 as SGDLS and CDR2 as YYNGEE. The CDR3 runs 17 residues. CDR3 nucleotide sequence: TGTGCCAGCAGCTCTCGTCCCGGGACAGGGAAACACTCACCCCTCCACTTT. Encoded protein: CASSSRPGTGKHSPLHF.

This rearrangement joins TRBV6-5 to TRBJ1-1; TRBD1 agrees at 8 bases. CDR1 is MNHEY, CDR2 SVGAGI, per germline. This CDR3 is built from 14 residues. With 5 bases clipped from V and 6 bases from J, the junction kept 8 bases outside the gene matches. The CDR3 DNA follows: TGTGCCAGCAGTCAACTCCAGGGGGCAGCTGAAGCTTTCTTT. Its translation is CASSQLQGAAEAFF.

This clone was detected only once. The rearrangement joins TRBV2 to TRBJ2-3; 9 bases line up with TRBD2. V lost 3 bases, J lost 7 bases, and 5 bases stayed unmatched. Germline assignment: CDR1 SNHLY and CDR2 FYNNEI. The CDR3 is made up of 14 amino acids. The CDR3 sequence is CASSEIAGVNTQYF. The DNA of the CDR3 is TGTGCCAGCAGTGAGATAGCGGGGGTGAATACGCAGTATTTT.

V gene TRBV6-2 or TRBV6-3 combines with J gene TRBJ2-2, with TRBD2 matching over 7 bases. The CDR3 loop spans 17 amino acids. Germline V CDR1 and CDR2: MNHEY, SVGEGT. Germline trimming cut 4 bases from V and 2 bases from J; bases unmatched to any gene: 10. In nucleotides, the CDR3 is TGTGCCAGCAGTTCGACTAGCCGACCACCCAACACCGGGGAGCTGTTTTTT. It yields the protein CASSSTSRPPNTGELFF.

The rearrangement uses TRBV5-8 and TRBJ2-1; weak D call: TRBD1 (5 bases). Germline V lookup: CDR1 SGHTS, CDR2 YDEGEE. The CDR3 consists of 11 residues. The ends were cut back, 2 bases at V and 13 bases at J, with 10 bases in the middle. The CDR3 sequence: CASSFRAYQFF. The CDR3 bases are TGTGCCAGCAGCTTCAGGGCTTACCAGTTCTTC.

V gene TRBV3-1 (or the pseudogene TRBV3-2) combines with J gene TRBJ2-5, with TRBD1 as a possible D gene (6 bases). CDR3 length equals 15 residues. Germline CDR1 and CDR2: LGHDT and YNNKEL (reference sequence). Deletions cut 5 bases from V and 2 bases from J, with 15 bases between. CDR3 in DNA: TGTGCCAGCAGCAATGTCTTAGGACAGCAAGAGACCCAGTACTTC. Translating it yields CASSNVLGQQETQYF.

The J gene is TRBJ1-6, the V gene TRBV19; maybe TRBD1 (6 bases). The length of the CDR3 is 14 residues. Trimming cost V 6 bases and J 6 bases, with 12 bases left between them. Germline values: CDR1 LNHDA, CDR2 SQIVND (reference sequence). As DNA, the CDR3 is TGTGCCAGTAGGATGCAGGGGACTAATTCACCCCTCCACTTT. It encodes CASRMQGTNSPLHF. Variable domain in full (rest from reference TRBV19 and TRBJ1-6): DGGITQSPKYLFRKEGQNVTLSCEQNLNHDAMYWYRQDPGQGLRLIYYSQIVNDFQKGDIAEGYSVSREKKESFPLTVTSAQKNPTAFYLCASRMQGTNSPLHFGNGTRLTVT.

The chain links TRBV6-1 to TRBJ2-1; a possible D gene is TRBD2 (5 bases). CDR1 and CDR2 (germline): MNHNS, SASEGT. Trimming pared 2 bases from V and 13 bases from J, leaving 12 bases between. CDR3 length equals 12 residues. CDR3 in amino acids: CASSEYGLDQFF. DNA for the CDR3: TGTGCCAGCAGTGAATACGGACTCGACCAGTTCTTC.

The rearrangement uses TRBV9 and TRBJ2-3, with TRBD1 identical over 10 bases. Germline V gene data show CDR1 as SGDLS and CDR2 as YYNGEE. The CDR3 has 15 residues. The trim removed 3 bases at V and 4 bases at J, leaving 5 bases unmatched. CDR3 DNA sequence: TGTGCCAGCAGCGCAGGGGACAGGGGATCAGATACGCAGTATTTT. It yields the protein CASSAGDRGSDTQYF.

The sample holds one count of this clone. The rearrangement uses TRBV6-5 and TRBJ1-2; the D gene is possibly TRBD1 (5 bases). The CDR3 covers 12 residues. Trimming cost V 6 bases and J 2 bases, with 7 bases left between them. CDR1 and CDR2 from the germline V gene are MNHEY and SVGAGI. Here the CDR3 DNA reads TGTGCCAGCAGGACAGTAAACTATGGCTACACCTTC. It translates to CASRTVNYGYTF.

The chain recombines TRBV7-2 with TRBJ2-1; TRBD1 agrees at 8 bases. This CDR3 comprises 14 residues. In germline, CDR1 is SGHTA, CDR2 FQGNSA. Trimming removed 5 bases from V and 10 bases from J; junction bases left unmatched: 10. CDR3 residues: CASSLDRGHEEQFF. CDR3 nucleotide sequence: TGTGCCAGCAGCCTAGACAGGGGTCACGAGGAGCAGTTCTTC.

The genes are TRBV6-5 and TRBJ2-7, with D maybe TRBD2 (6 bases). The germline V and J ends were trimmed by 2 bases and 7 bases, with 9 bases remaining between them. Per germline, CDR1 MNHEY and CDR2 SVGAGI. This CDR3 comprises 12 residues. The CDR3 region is CASSYGGREQYV. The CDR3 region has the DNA TGTGCCAGCAGTTACGGGGGGAGAGAGCAGTACGTC.

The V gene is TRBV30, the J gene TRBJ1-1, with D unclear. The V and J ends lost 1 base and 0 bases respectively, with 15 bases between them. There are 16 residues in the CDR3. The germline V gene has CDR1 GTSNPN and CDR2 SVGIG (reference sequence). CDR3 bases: TGTGCCTGGAGTGCCCGCCTTTACTCATTGAACACTGAAGCTTTCTTT. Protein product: CAWSARLYSLNTEAFF.

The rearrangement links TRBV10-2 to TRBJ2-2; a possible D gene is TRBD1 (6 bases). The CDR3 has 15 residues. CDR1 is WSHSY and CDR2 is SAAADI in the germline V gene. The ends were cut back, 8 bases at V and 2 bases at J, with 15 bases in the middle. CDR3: CASHLDRQNTGELFF. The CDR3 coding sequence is TGCGCCAGCCATCTGGACAGACAAAACACCGGGGAGCTGTTTTTT.

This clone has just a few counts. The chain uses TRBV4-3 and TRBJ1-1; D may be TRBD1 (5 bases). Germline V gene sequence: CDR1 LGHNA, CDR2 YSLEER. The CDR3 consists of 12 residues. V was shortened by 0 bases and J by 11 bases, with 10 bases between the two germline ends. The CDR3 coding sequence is TGCGCCAGCAGCCAAGAGGGGGGGGAGGCTTTCTTT. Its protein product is CASSQEGGEAFF.

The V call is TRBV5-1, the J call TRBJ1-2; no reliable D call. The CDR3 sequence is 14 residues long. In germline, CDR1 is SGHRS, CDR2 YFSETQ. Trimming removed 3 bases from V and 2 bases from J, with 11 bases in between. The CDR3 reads CASSSEAGNYGYTF. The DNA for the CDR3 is TGCGCCAGCAGCTCTGAAGCGGGGAACTATGGCTACACCTTC.